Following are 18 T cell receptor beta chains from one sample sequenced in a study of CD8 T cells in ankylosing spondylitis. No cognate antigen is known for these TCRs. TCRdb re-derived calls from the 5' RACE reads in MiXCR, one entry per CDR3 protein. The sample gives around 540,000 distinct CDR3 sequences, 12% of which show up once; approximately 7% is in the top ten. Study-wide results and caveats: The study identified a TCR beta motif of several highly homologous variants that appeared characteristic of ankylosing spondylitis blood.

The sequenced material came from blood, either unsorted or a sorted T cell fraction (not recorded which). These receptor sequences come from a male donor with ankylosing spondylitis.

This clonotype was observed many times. CDR3 sequence reads: CASSLGAGTEQYF. CDR3 bases: TGTGCCAGCAGCTTAGGGGCAGGGACCGAGCAGTACTTC. The rearrangement joins TRBV7-2 to TRBJ2-7; D is possibly TRBD1 or TRBD2 (5 bases each). Per germline, CDR1 SGHTA and CDR2 FQGNSA. This CDR3 is built from 13 residues. Trimming shortened V by 1 base and J by 6 bases, and 10 bases separated the two germline ends.

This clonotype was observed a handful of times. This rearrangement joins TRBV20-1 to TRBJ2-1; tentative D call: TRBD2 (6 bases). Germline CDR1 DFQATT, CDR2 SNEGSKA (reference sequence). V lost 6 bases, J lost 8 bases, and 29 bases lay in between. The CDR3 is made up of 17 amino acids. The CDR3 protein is CSASNHWDSHFTDEQFF. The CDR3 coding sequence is TGCAGTGCCAGCAACCACTGGGACTCTCATTTTACGGATGAGCAGTTCTTC.

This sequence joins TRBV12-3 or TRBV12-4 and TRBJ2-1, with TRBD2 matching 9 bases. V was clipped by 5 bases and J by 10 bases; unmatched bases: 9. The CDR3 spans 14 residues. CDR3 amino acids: CASSLTVTSGEQFF. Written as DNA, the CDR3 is TGTGCCAGCAGTCTTACTGTAACTAGCGGGGAGCAGTTCTTC.

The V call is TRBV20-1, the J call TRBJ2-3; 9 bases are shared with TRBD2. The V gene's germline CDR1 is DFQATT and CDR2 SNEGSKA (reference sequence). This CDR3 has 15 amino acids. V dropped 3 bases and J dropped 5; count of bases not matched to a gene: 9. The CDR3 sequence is CSASVAGVYGDTQYF. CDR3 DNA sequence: TGCAGTGCTAGTGTAGCGGGAGTCTATGGAGATACGCAGTATTTT.

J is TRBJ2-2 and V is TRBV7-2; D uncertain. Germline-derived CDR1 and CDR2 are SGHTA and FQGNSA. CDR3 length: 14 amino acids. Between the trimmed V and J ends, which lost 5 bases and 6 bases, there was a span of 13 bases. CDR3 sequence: CASSTPGDAGELFF. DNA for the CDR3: TGTGCCAGCAGCACGCCGGGCGACGCCGGGGAGCTGTTTTTT.

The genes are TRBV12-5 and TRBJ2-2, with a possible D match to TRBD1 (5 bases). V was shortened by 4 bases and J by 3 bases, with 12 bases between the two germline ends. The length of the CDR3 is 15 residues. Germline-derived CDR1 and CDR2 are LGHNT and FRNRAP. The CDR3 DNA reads TGTGCTAGTGGTTGGGGCCCAGGAGACACCGGGGAGCTGTTTTTT. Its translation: CASGWGPGDTGELFF.

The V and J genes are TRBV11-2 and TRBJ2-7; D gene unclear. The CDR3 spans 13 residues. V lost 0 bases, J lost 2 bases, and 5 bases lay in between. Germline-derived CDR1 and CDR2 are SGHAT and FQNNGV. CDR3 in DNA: TGTGCCAGCAGCTTAGATCCAACCTACGAGCAGTACGTC. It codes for CASSLDPTYEQYV.

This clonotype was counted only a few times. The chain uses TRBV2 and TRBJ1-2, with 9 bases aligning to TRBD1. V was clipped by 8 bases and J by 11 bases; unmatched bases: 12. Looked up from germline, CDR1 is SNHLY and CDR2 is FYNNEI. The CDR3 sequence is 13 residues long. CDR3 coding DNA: TGTGCCAGCGGGCTCCGGGACAGGGATTCTTACACCTTC. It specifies CASGLRDRDSYTF. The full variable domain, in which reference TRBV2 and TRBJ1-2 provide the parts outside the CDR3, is EPEVTQTPSHQVTQMGQEVILRCVPISNHLYFYWYRQILGQKVEFLVSFYNNEISEKSEIFDDQFSVERPDGSNFTLKIRSTKLEDSAMYFCASGLRDRDSYTFGSGTRLTVV.

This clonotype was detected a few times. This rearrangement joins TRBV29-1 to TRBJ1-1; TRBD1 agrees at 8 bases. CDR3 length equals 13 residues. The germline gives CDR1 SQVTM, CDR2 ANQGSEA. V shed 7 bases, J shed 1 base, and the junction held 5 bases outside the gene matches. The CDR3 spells CSADRGGNTEAFF. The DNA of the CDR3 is TGCAGCGCCGACAGGGGCGGGAACACTGAAGCTTTCTTT.

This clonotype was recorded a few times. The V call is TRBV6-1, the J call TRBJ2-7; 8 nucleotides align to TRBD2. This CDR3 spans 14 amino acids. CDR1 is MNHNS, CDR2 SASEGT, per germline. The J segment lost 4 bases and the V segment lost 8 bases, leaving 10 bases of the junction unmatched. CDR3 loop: CASVKREPSYEQYF. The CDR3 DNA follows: TGTGCCAGCGTCAAGCGGGAGCCCTCGTACGAGCAGTACTTC.

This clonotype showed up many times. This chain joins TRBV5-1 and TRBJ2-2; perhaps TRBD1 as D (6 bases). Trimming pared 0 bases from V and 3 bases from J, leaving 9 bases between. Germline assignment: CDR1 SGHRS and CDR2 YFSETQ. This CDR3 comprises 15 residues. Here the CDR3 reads CASSLAGADTGELFF. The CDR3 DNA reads TGCGCCAGCAGCTTGGCAGGGGCTGACACCGGGGAGCTGTTTTTT.

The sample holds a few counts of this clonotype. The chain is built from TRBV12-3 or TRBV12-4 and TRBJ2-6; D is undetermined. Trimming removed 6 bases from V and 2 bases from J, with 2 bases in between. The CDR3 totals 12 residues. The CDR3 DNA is TGTGCCAGCAGAGCTGGGGCCAACGTCCTGACTTTC. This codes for CASRAGANVLTF.

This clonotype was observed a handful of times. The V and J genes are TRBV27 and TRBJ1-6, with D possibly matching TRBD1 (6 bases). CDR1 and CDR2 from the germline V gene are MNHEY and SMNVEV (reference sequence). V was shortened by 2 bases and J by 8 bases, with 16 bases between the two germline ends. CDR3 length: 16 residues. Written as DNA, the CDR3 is TGTGCCAGCAGTTTAGGGAGACAGGCGGTAGATTCACCCCTCCACTTT. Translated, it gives CASSLGRQAVDSPLHF.

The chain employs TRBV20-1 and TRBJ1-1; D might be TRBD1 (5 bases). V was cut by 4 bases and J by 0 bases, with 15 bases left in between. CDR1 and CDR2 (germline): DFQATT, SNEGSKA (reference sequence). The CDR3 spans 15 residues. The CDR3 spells CSATSGGPMNTEAFF. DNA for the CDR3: TGCAGTGCTACGAGCGGGGGACCGATGAACACTGAAGCTTTCTTT.

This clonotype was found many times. CDR3 region: CASSLPRGQNSYEQYF. DNA of the CDR3: TGTGCCAGCAGCTTACCCAGGGGACAGAACTCCTACGAGCAGTACTTC. V is TRBV7-8 and J is TRBJ2-7; 7 nucleotides align to TRBD1. The germline V gene encodes CDR1 SGHVS and CDR2 FQNEAQ. V lost 2 bases and J lost 0; bases outside the gene matches: 7. The CDR3 runs 16 residues.

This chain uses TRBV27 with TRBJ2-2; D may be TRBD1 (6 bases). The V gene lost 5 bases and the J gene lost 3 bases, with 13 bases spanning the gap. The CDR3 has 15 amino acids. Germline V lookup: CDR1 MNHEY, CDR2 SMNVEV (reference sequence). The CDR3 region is CASSLQGSDTGELFF. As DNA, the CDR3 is TGTGCCAGCAGTCTACAGGGATCGGACACCGGGGAGCTGTTTTTT.

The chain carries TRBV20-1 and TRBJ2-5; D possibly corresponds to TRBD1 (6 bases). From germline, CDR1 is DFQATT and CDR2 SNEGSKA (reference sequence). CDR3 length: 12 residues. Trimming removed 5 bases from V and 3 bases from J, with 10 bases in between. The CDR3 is CSALGQEETQYF. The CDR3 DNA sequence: TGCAGTGCTCTGGGACAAGAAGAGACCCAGTACTTC.

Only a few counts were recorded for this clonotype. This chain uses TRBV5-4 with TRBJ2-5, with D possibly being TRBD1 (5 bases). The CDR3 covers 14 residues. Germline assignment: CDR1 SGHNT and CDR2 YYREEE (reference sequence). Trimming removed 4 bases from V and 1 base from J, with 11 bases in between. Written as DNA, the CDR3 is TGTGCCAGCAGCCCCCAGGGCGTCCAAGAGACCCAGTACTTC. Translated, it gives CASSPQGVQETQYF.